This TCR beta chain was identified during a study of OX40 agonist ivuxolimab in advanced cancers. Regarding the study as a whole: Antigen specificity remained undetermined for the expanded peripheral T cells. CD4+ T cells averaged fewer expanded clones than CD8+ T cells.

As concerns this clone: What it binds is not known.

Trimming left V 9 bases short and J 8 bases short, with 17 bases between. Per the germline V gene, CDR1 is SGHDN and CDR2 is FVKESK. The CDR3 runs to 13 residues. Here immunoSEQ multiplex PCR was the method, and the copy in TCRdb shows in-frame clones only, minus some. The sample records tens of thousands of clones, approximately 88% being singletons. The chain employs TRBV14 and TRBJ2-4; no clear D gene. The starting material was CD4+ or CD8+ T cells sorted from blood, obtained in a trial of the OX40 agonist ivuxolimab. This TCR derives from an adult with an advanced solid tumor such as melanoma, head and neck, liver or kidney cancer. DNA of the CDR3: TGTGCCAGTTCCATCAGGCTCCAGGACATTCAGTACTTC. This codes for CASSIRLQDIQYF.